The 25 T cell receptor beta chains reported below all come from one sample, sequenced in a study of blood T cell repertoires in COVID-19. Produced via immunoSEQ multiplex PCR; TCRdb's table is partial and in-frame only. The table includes 150,000 or so clones, over 70% detected once. The specimen was PBMCs or T cells enriched from blood (not recorded which). The receptors originated from a man between 50 and 59 years old who had recovered from COVID-19.

The chain has TRBV4-2 and TRBJ2-1; possibly TRBD2 for D (5 bases). Per germline, CDR1 LGHNA and CDR2 YNFKEQ. The germline V and J ends were trimmed by 3 bases and 5 bases, with 11 bases remaining between them. This CDR3 is built from 14 residues. CDR3 DNA: TGTGCCAGCAGCCACCTCGAGGGCGACAATGAGCAGTTCTTC. Its translation is CASSHLEGDNEQFF.

V usage is TRBV15 and J usage is TRBJ1-3; TRBD1 might be the D (6 bases). Germline V gene data show CDR1 as LNHNV and CDR2 as YYDKDF (reference sequence). The CDR3 runs to 20 residues. Deletions cut 0 bases from V and 0 bases from J, with 21 bases between. CDR3 loop: CATSRDMAGENFYSGNTIYF. The CDR3 coding sequence is TGTGCCACCAGCAGAGATATGGCAGGGGAAAACTTCTACTCTGGAAACACCATATATTTT.

This clone has only a few counts. The V gene is TRBV19, the J gene TRBJ1-6; 8 bases align to TRBD1. The V gene end was trimmed by 3 bases and the J gene end by 0 bases; junction bases not matched to a gene: 7. CDR3 length: 18 amino acids. Germline CDR1 and CDR2: LNHDA and SQIVND (reference sequence). In DNA form, the CDR3 reads TGTGCCAGTAGTATGACGAGACAGGGGAGCTCCTATAATTCACCCCTCCACTTT. It yields the protein CASSMTRQGSSYNSPLHF.

The J gene is TRBJ2-7, the V gene TRBV5-1; 9 bases are a match to TRBD1. V lost 7 bases and J lost 5; bases outside the gene matches: 10. The CDR3 runs to 14 residues. Per germline, CDR1 SGHRS and CDR2 YFSETQ. CDR3 protein: CASGTGTGNNEQYF. The CDR3 DNA follows: TGCGCCAGCGGGACCGGGACAGGGAACAACGAGCAGTACTTC.

The J gene is TRBJ1-6, the V gene TRBV21-1; TRBD1, the table's D call, was not compared with the DNA. TRBV21-1 is tagged as a pseudogene. This CDR3 region has 16 residues. CDR3 sequence: CASSKDSFFYNSPLHF. CDR3 DNA: TGTGCCAGCAGCAAGGACAGTTTTTTTTATAATTCACCCCTCCACTTT.

This clone was seen a single time. This chain joins TRBV6-6 and TRBJ2-1; a weak D match, TRBD2 (6 bases). The CDR3 covers 12 residues. CDR1 and CDR2 from the germline V gene are MNHNY and SVGAGI (reference sequence). Trimming removed 3 bases from V and 8 bases from J, with 8 bases in between. The CDR3 DNA follows: TGTGCCAGCAGTTATGGAGGGGATGAGCAGTTCTTC. It encodes CASSYGGDEQFF.

This chain connects TRBV19 to TRBJ1-5; D might be TRBD1 (5 bases). CDR1 is LNHDA and CDR2 is SQIVND in the germline V gene (reference sequence). The V gene lost 11 bases and the J gene lost 3 bases, with 23 bases spanning the gap. The CDR3 runs 16 residues. CDR3 in amino acids: CASQTVSPPSNQPQHF. DNA for the CDR3: TGTGCCTCCCAGACAGTTTCCCCACCTTCCAATCAGCCCCAGCATTTT.

V gene TRBV6-1 combines with J gene TRBJ2-3; D remains unclear. Trimming left V 2 bases short and J 1 base short, with 10 bases between. The CDR3 is 15 amino acids. Germline CDR1 reads MNHNS; CDR2 reads SASEGT. CDR3 DNA sequence: TGTGCCAGCAGTGAAAAGAAGATAGGCACAGATACGCAGTATTTT. Its protein is CASSEKKIGTDTQYF.

The rearrangement uses TRBV5-4 and TRBJ1-1; 7 bases are shared with TRBD1. The germline V gene encodes CDR1 SGHNT and CDR2 YYREEE (reference sequence). The CDR3 spans 15 residues. V was pared by 3 bases and J by 3 bases, with 8 bases of the junction left unmatched. CDR3 loop: CASSSRTGKDTEAFF. The CDR3 DNA is TGTGCCAGCAGCTCACGGACAGGAAAAGACACTGAAGCTTTCTTT.

The chain links TRBV27 to TRBJ2-7; 10 bases agree with TRBD2. The CDR3 extends over 17 amino acids. Germline V gene sequence: CDR1 MNHEY, CDR2 SMNVEV (reference sequence). Trimming took 3 bases from V and 0 from J; bases not matched to a gene: 8. The CDR3 loop reads CASSFPASGSLSYEQYF. The DNA for the CDR3 is TGTGCCAGCAGTTTCCCCGCTAGCGGGAGCCTCTCCTACGAGCAGTACTTC.

V is TRBV24-1 and J is TRBJ2-1, with D possibly TRBD2 on 5 matching bases. CDR1 is KGHDR and CDR2 is SFDVKD in the germline V gene. Trimming stripped 7 bases from V and 0 bases from J, with 15 bases between. This CDR3 is built from 16 residues. Written as DNA, the CDR3 is TGTGCCACCAGCGTAAATGTTGGGAGCTCCTACAATGAGCAGTTCTTC. Its translation: CATSVNVGSSYNEQFF.

This rearrangement joins TRBV28 to TRBJ2-5; TRBD2 matches 8 bases. V lost 6 bases, J lost 6 bases, and 15 bases stayed unmatched. Germline CDR1 is MDHEN and CDR2 is SYDVKM. There are 16 residues in the CDR3. The CDR3 protein is CASRSPGLGDAKTQYF. The CDR3 nucleotides are TGTGCCAGCAGAAGTCCGGGACTAGGGGATGCTAAGACCCAGTACTTC.

The chain employs TRBV29-1 and TRBJ1-1; tentatively, D is TRBD1 (6 bases). Trimming removed 6 bases from V and 4 bases from J, with 9 bases in between. The length of the CDR3 is 11 residues. The V gene's germline CDR1 is SQVTM and CDR2 ANQGSEA. This CDR3 reads CSVAGATEAFF. The CDR3 nucleotides read TGCAGCGTGGCGGGGGCCACTGAAGCTTTCTTT.

The rearrangement uses TRBV7-2 and TRBJ2-7; unclear D gene. V was cut by 5 bases and J by 6 bases, with 14 bases left in between. CDR1 and CDR2 (germline): SGHTA, FQGNSA. This CDR3 contains 13 residues. This CDR3 is CASSHGPTGEQYF. CDR3 nucleotide sequence: TGTGCCAGCAGCCATGGGCCCACCGGCGAGCAGTACTTC.

The chain joins TRBV19 to TRBJ2-7, with 9 bases that match TRBD1. V dropped 7 bases and J dropped 3; count of bases not matched to a gene: 7. The CDR3 consists of 14 residues. Germline V gene lookup returns CDR1 LNHDA and CDR2 SQIVND (reference sequence). The CDR3 DNA sequence: TGTGCCAGTACCGCCGGGACAGGGTTCTACGAGCAGTACTTC. Translated: CASTAGTGFYEQYF. The full variable domain, with the rest looked up from reference TRBV19 and TRBJ2-7, is DGGITQSPKYLFRKEGQNVTLSCEQNLNHDAMYWYRQDPGQGLRLIYYSQIVNDFQKGDIAEGYSVSREKKESFPLTVTSAQKNPTAFYLCASTAGTGFYEQYFGPGTRLTVT.

This rearrangement joins TRBV27 to TRBJ2-1; 10 bases are shared with TRBD2. J gave up 4 bases and V 5 bases, and 8 bases lay outside the gene matches. The length of the CDR3 is 16 residues. Germline values: CDR1 MNHEY, CDR2 SMNVEV (reference sequence). Here the CDR3 reads CASSPPTSGDYNEQFF. Written as DNA, the CDR3 is TGTGCCAGCAGTCCGCCAACTAGCGGGGATTACAATGAGCAGTTCTTC.

The rearrangement uses TRBV4-1 and TRBJ1-5; D is unresolved. This CDR3 is 19 amino acids long. Trimming pared 2 bases from V and 1 base from J, leaving 21 bases between. CDR1 and CDR2 (germline): MGHRA, YSYEKL. CDR3 protein: CASSQRLSETDISNQPQHF. DNA for the CDR3: TGCGCCAGCAGCCAACGTCTGAGTGAGACCGACATAAGCAATCAGCCCCAGCATTTT.

This rearrangement joins TRBV30 to TRBJ2-5; D might be TRBD1 (6 bases). The V end lost 3 bases, the J end lost 1 base, and 12 bases lay between the germline ends. Germline CDR1 reads GTSNPN; CDR2 reads SVGIG (reference sequence). This CDR3 is built from 14 residues. In nucleotides, the CDR3 is TGTGCCTGGAGCGCTGGACAGTCCCAAGAGACCCAGTACTTC. Its protein product is CAWSAGQSQETQYF.

This clone was picked up a small number of times. This sequence joins TRBV12-3 or TRBV12-4 and TRBJ2-7, with D perhaps TRBD1 (6 bases). The CDR3 contains 12 residues. V was trimmed by 7 bases and J by 1 base, leaving 8 bases between them. CDR3 sequence reads: CASMGASYEQYF. For the CDR3, the DNA is TGTGCCAGCATGGGGGCGTCCTACGAGCAGTACTTC.

The chain joins TRBV3-1 (or the pseudogene TRBV3-2) to TRBJ2-5; TRBD1 matches 10 bases. The CDR3 is 19 residues long. Germline values: CDR1 LGHDT, CDR2 YNNKEL (reference sequence). V lost 1 base and J lost 3; bases outside the gene matches: 14. The CDR3: CASSQVVGTGARPEETQYF. Here the CDR3 DNA reads TGTGCCAGCAGCCAAGTAGTCGGGACAGGGGCACGGCCCGAAGAGACCCAGTACTTC.

V usage is TRBV3-1 (or the pseudogene TRBV3-2) and J usage is TRBJ1-1; D possibly corresponds to TRBD1 (6 bases). The V end was cut by 3 bases, the J end by 0 bases, with 14 bases between. This CDR3 is 16 amino acids long. The germline V gene has CDR1 LGHDT and CDR2 YNNKEL (reference sequence). Written as DNA, the CDR3 is TGTGCCAGCAGCCACCGGGGGGCTTGGGTGAACACTGAAGCTTTCTTT. Translated: CASSHRGAWVNTEAFF.

This clone was detected a few times. The rearrangement joins TRBV5-1 to TRBJ2-1; 14 bases line up with TRBD2. This CDR3 spans 16 amino acids. V dropped 5 bases and J dropped 8; count of bases not matched to a gene: 9. Germline CDR1 is SGHRS and CDR2 is YFSETQ. The CDR3 nucleotides read TGCGCCAGCAGGGTGGGACTAGCGGGAGCCTCGGATGAGCAGTTCTTC. This translates into CASRVGLAGASDEQFF.

The gene calls are TRBV2 and TRBJ2-7, with TRBD1 matching over 7 bases. Losses at the gene ends were 5 bases for V and 2 bases for J; bases not matched to a gene: 6. The CDR3 spans 14 residues. The germline V gene encodes CDR1 SNHLY and CDR2 FYNNEI. This CDR3 reads CASSRDRATYEQYF. The CDR3 DNA sequence: TGTGCCAGCAGTAGGGACAGAGCTACCTACGAGCAGTACTTC.

The chain combines TRBV9 with TRBJ1-2, with D possibly being TRBD1 (6 bases). The V gene lost 2 bases and the J gene lost 8 bases, with 16 bases spanning the gap. The length of the CDR3 is 14 residues. The V gene's germline CDR1 is SGDLS and CDR2 YYNGEE. CDR3 nucleotide sequence: TGTGCCAGCAGCGTGAATACAGGGAAGGAAGGCTACACCTTC. Its translation: CASSVNTGKEGYTF.

The V and J genes are TRBV21-1 and TRBJ2-2; the listed D gene, TRBD2, was not tested against the DNA. TRBV21-1 is a listed pseudogene. The CDR3 consists of 21 residues. The CDR3 DNA sequence: TGTGCCAGCACCAATTGTTGGGGGACTAGCGGACACTTTGCGAACACCGGGGAGCTGTTTTTT. This encodes CASTNCWGTSGHFANTGELFF.